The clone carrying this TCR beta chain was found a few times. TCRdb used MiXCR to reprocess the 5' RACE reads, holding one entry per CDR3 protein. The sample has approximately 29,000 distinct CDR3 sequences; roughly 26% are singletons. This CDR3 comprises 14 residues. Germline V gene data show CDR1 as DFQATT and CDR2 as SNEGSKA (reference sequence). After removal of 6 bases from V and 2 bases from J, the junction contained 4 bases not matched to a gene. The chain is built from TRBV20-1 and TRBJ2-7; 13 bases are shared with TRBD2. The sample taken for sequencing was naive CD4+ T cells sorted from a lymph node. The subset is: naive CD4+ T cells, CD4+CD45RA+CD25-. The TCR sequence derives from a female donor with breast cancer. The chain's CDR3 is CSARGLAGAYEQYF. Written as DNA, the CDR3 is TGCAGTGCCCGCGGACTAGCGGGGGCCTACGAGCAGTACTTC.